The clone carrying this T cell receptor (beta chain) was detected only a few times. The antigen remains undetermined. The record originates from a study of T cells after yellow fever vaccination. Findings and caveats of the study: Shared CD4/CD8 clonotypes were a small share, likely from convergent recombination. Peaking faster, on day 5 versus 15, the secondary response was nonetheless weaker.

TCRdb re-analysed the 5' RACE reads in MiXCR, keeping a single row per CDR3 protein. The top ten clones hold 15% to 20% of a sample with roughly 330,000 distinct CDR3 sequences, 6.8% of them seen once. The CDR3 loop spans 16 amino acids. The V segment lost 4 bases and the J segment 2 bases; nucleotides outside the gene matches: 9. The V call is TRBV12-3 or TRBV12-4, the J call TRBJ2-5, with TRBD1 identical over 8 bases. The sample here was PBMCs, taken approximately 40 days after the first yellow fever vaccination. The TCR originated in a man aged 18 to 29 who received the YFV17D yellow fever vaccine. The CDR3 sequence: CASSSPDRGVQETQYF. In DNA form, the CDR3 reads TGTGCCAGCAGTTCCCCCGACAGGGGTGTTCAAGAGACCCAGTACTTC.